This TCR beta chain is from a study of Graves' ophthalmopathy and Graves' hyperthyroidism. Study-wide results and limits: With around 70% sensitivity and more than 72% specificity, the model predicted ophthalmopathy progression.

Hyperthyroidism was classified as stable if no ophthalmopathy occurred within 18 months of follow-up. New diagnoses, under 2 months' duration, and ages 18 to 65 characterized the hyperthyroidism patients. The CDR3 spans 16 residues. After removal of 6 bases from V and 5 bases from J, the junction contained 15 bases not matched to a gene. The V gene's germline CDR1 is MNHEY and CDR2 SMNVEV (reference sequence). A note on this clonotype: Its antigen is still unknown.

RNA transcripts served as template for amplifying TCR beta CDR3 sequences. Amplification began with first-round RT-PCR using HTBI primers, then second-round multiplex PCR was performed. TCRdb analysed the multiplex PCR reads with MiXCR anew, one entry per CDR3 protein. The sample lists 300,000 to 500,000 distinct CDR3 sequences; 15% to 19% were seen once. V is TRBV27 and J is TRBJ1-2; 7 nucleotides match TRBD1. Sequencing input: peripheral blood. This clonotype was obtained from a woman between 18 and 30 years old with stable Graves' hyperthyroidism. CDR3 loop: CASSSSPGTEYYGYTF. The CDR3 nucleotides read TGTGCCAGCAGCTCCTCCCCCGGGACAGAGTATTATGGCTACACCTTC.